The entry that follows covers one T cell receptor beta chain sequence. Different DNA sequences within this sample yield the same CDR3. The CDR3 runs 15 residues. CDR1 is MNHEY, CDR2 SMNVEV, per germline (reference sequence). V was clipped by 0 bases and J by 0 bases, with 6 bases between them. Naive CD8 cells lacked CD45RO, underwent positive selection for CCR7 and left out terminally differentiated effector memory CD45RA+ cells. These data are taken from a study of shared clonotypes between healthy human individuals. TCRdb's copy holds only in-frame clones and misses some; the assay was immunoSEQ multiplex PCR. The sample holds 450,000 to 700,000 clones; around 95% are singletons and the top ten take roughly 0.1%.

This chain links TRBV27 with TRBJ2-1; TRBD2 might be the D (6 bases). This TCR derives from a woman under 40 in good health. The sequenced sample consisted of naive CD8+ T cells sorted from blood. The CDR3 coding sequence is TGTGCCAGCAGTTTATCCGGGAGCTCCTACAATGAGCAGTTCTTC. Translated: CASSLSGSSYNEQFF.